Reported below is one TCR beta chain. Under the authors' procedure: Amplifying reference gene primers gave estimates of nucleated cell counts. Some clones are missing from TCRdb's copy, which holds only in-frame ones; the method was immunoSEQ multiplex PCR. Clone size and the V and J calls come from that table; the DNA yielded D and trimming. The table shows roughly 100,000 clones, with roughly 79% occurring only once. These data come from a study of blood T cell repertoires in COVID-19. About the study: Sites across the United States, Italy and Spain contributed samples from acute and convalescent COVID-19. PBMCs, B-cell-depleted T cells, or T cells provided the cDNA or gDNA that made up the material.

V lost 0 bases to trimming and J lost 3 bases, with 8 bases between them. Germline V lookup: CDR1 SGDLS, CDR2 YYNGEE. The CDR3 loop spans 14 amino acids. Seattle researchers signed up patients amid active infection and tracked them longitudinally. Sequenced sample: peripheral blood. The clonotype originates from a man older than 75 with COVID-19, enrolled during active disease. V is TRBV9 and J is TRBJ2-3, with TRBD2 as a possible D gene (6 bases). The CDR3 spells CASSVDGRTDTQYF. Here the CDR3 DNA reads TGTGCCAGCAGCGTAGACGGGAGAACAGATACGCAGTATTTT.